These 27 T cell receptor beta chains share one sample of origin, sequenced in a study of spatial heterogeneity in lung cancer. Study results and caveats: The study found that expanded intratumoral alpha and beta TCR counts tracked tumor mutation counts.

Documented time point: sample taken at primary tumor resection. One entry per CDR3 protein results from TCRdb running MiXCR on the 5' RACE reads. This table holds under 20,000 distinct CDR3 sequences, approximately 5% found once. The antigens for these receptors are not known. Sequenced material: lung tumor tissue, taken at surgery. The source is a female donor with early-stage non-small cell lung cancer.

In this sample, this clonotype turned up many times. The chain has TRBV5-1 and TRBJ2-5; D uncertain. The CDR3 has 13 amino acids. The V end was cut by 5 bases, the J end by 1 base, with 9 bases between. Germline assignment: CDR1 SGHRS and CDR2 YFSETQ. The DNA of the CDR3 is TGCGCCAGCAGTTACGCAGTCCAAGAGACCCAGTACTTC. It encodes CASSYAVQETQYF.

This clonotype has at least ten counts. The V and J genes are TRBV19 and TRBJ1-5, with a weak D call TRBD1 (6 bases). Germline CDR1 and CDR2: LNHDA and SQIVND (reference sequence). The CDR3 is made up of 15 amino acids. V was trimmed by 7 bases and J by 0 bases, leaving 13 bases between them. The CDR3 protein is CASKSGTSSNQPQHF. CDR3 nucleotides: TGTGCCAGTAAGTCCGGGACAAGTAGCAATCAGCCCCAGCATTTT.

This clonotype was observed many times. J is TRBJ1-5 and V is TRBV30; D remains unclear. Trimming took off 2 bases at V and 5 bases at J, with 10 bases between the two ends. The CDR3 spans 13 residues. Germline values: CDR1 GTSNPN, CDR2 SVGIG (reference sequence). In DNA form, the CDR3 reads TGTGCCTGGAGTCTGGGGTCCGATCAGCCCCAGCATTTT. This gives the protein CAWSLGSDQPQHF.

By share, this clonotype counts as large. The chain has TRBV28 and TRBJ1-3, with D unclear. Per the germline V gene, CDR1 is MDHEN and CDR2 is SYDVKM. With 6 bases removed from V and 5 bases from J, the gap between germline ends came to 14 bases. This CDR3 has 14 residues. The CDR3 DNA reads TGTGCCAGCAGCCTGTCTCGTTCGAGAAACACCATATATTTT. This codes for CASSLSRSRNTIYF.

This clonotype showed up just once. One junction end disagrees with the germline gene, perhaps due to a read error. The chain links TRBV4-2 to TRBJ2-1; 10 bases agree with TRBD2. CDR3 length: 17 amino acids. Germline CDR1 is LGHNA and CDR2 is YNFKEQ. The CDR3: CSSSQVPSGRGTSEQFF. CDR3 coding DNA: TGTTCCAGCAGCCAAGTACCTAGCGGGAGAGGTACCAGTGAGCAGTTCTTC.

This chain connects TRBV5-1 to TRBJ2-1; TRBD2 agrees at 10 bases. This CDR3 has 14 residues. Germline CDR1 SGHRS, CDR2 YFSETQ. The V and J ends lost 0 bases and 7 bases, in that order; junction bases with no gene match: 1. The CDR3 region is CASSLGTSGNEQFF. CDR3 bases: TGCGCCAGCAGCTTGGGGACTAGCGGTAATGAGCAGTTCTTC.

This clonotype was found many times. This chain joins TRBV15 and TRBJ1-5; D might be TRBD1 (5 bases). The V end was cut by 5 bases, the J end by 6 bases, with 14 bases between. CDR1 is LNHNV, CDR2 YYDKDF, per germline (reference sequence). CDR3 length: 14 amino acids. The CDR3 spells CATSLGRNSQPQHF. The CDR3 region has the DNA TGTGCCACCAGCCTGGGACGAAACAGTCAGCCCCAGCATTTT. Looking up the rest from reference TRBV15 and TRBJ1-5 gives the full variable domain: DAMVIQNPRYQVTQFGKPVTLSCSQTLNHNVMYWYQQKSSQAPKLLFHYYDKDFNNEADTPDNFQSRRPNTSFCFLDIRSPGLGDTAMYLCATSLGRNSQPQHFGDGTRLSIL.

This clonotype was counted at least ten times. The chain is built from TRBV5-1 and TRBJ2-3; TRBD2 is a possible D gene (6 bases). CDR1 is SGHRS and CDR2 is YFSETQ in the germline V gene. The CDR3 spans 15 residues. V shed 6 bases and J shed 2 bases, with 16 bases lying between them. In DNA form, the CDR3 reads TGCGCCAGCATGCCCGTTGGAGGGGACACAGATACGCAGTATTTT. This translates into CASMPVGGDTDTQYF.

Many counts were recorded for this clonotype. The V call is TRBV7-2, the J call TRBJ2-3, with 9 bases identical to TRBD2. CDR1 SGHTA and CDR2 FQGNSA come from the germline V gene. The CDR3 sequence is 15 residues long. The trim removed 8 bases at V and 5 bases at J, leaving 11 bases unmatched. DNA of the CDR3: TGTGCCAGCCTCCGTGGTAGCGGGAGCGGAGATACGCAGTATTTT. This translates into CASLRGSGSGDTQYF.

This clonotype is deemed medium-sized (0.01 to 0.1%). The rearrangement uses TRBV30 and TRBJ1-3, with D maybe TRBD1 (5 bases). Looked up from germline, CDR1 is GTSNPN and CDR2 is SVGIG (reference sequence). The CDR3 contains 17 residues. The V and J ends lost 0 bases and 0 bases respectively, with 15 bases between them. The CDR3 nucleotides are TGTGCCTGGAGTGTATGGGGCCCGGGGAGCTCTGGAAACACCATATATTTT. It yields the protein CAWSVWGPGSSGNTIYF.

At least ten counts were recorded for this clonotype. This chain links TRBV7-8 with TRBJ1-1; D is unclear. CDR1 is SGHVS, CDR2 FQNEAQ, per germline. The V gene lost 4 bases and the J gene lost 7 bases, with 16 bases spanning the gap. This CDR3 has 14 residues. Here the CDR3 reads CASSSDARLYEAFF. The CDR3 DNA reads TGTGCCAGCAGCTCCGACGCCAGGCTCTATGAAGCTTTCTTT.

This clonotype was picked up many times. The chain uses TRBV28 and TRBJ1-1; D uncertain. Trimming cost V 4 bases and J 7 bases, with 10 bases left between them. The length of the CDR3 is 12 residues. Germline V CDR1 and CDR2: MDHEN, SYDVKM. CDR3 protein: CASSSPYYEAFF. The CDR3 DNA sequence: TGTGCCAGCAGTTCCCCTTACTATGAAGCTTTCTTT.

In this sample, this clonotype turned up many times. J is TRBJ2-6 and V is TRBV7-2; D is unclear. The V end was cut by 1 base, the J end by 1 base, with 5 bases between. Germline V CDR1 and CDR2: SGHTA, FQGNSA. The CDR3 is 15 residues long. This CDR3 is CASSLVGSGANVLTF. CDR3 bases: TGTGCCAGCAGCTTAGTCGGATCTGGGGCCAACGTCCTGACTTTC.

The rearrangement uses TRBV10-2 and TRBJ2-7; 13 bases are shared with TRBD2. Trimming took 5 bases from V and 2 from J; bases not matched to a gene: 3. Germline CDR1 WSHSY, CDR2 SAAADI. The CDR3 covers 15 residues. As DNA, the CDR3 is TGCGCCAGCAGTCGGACTAGCGGGAGAACCTACGAGCAGTACTTC. This sequence encodes CASSRTSGRTYEQYF.

Ten or more counts support this clonotype. This chain links TRBV5-1 with TRBJ2-7; no clear D. The CDR3 runs to 14 residues. Germline V gives CDR1 SGHRS, CDR2 YFSETQ. Trimming shortened V by 4 bases and J by 0 bases, and 11 bases separated the two germline ends. For the CDR3, the DNA is TGCGCCAGCAGCACAATGACAAGCTCCTACGAGCAGTACTTC. It is translated as CASSTMTSSYEQYF.

This chain joins TRBV3-1 and TRBJ2-7; 10 bases are shared with TRBD2. The CDR3 totals 15 residues. Trimming at V came to 5 bases and at J to 2 bases, leaving 6 bases not matched to a gene. CDR1 is LGHDT and CDR2 is YNNKEL in the germline V gene (reference sequence). The CDR3 DNA is TGTGCCAGCAGCTTCGGACTAGCGGCTACCTACGAGCAGTACTTC. It translates to CASSFGLAATYEQYF.

This clonotype showed up many times. This rearrangement joins TRBV12-3 or TRBV12-4 to TRBJ1-1; tentative D call: TRBD1 (6 bases). V lost 4 bases to trimming and J lost 2 bases, with 11 bases between them. The CDR3 spans 14 residues. Here the CDR3 reads CASSSRTVNTEAFF. The CDR3 region has the DNA TGTGCCAGCAGTTCCCGGACAGTAAACACTGAAGCTTTCTTT.

This clonotype has at least ten counts. J is TRBJ2-3 and V is TRBV11-2; the match to TRBD2 covers 11 bases. CDR1 and CDR2 (germline): SGHAT, FQNNGV. Losses at the gene ends were 3 bases for V and 6 bases for J; bases not matched to a gene: 11. The CDR3 runs to 17 residues. The DNA of the CDR3 is TGTGCCAGCAGCTTGCTAGCGGGAGGTGGCTCGGTTGATACGCAGTATTTT. This gives the protein CASSLLAGGGSVDTQYF.

This clonotype was recorded many times. The V call is TRBV12-3 or TRBV12-4, the J call TRBJ1-4; D is perhaps TRBD1 (5 bases). V lost 5 bases, J lost 5 bases, and 18 bases lay in between. The CDR3 consists of 16 residues. CDR3 protein: CASSETGAGVNEKLFF. The DNA for the CDR3 is TGTGCCAGCAGTGAGACCGGGGCGGGGGTAAATGAAAAACTGTTTTTT.

In its sample, this clonotype was seen many times. The V gene is TRBV10-3, the J gene TRBJ2-3; 12 bases fit TRBD2. The junction had 1 base not matched to a gene; V was cut back by 6 bases and J by 0 bases. This CDR3 comprises 15 residues. Germline V gene lookup returns CDR1 ENHRY and CDR2 SYGVKD. The DNA for the CDR3 is TGTGCCATCAGGGGACTAGCGGGTAGCACAGATACGCAGTATTTT. As protein: CAIRGLAGSTDTQYF.

This clonotype has at least ten counts. The J gene is TRBJ2-7, the V gene TRBV6-6; D not resolved. The CDR3 has 11 residues. Per the germline V gene, CDR1 is MNHNY and CDR2 is SVGAGI (reference sequence). The germline V and J ends were trimmed by 0 bases and 9 bases, with 6 bases remaining between them. CDR3 residues: CASSYSSWQYF. The CDR3 DNA reads TGTGCCAGCAGTTACTCATCGTGGCAGTACTTC.

There are many counts of this clonotype. This chain uses TRBV5-1 with TRBJ2-5; a weak D match, TRBD2 (5 bases). The length of the CDR3 is 12 residues. CDR1 and CDR2 from the germline V gene are SGHRS and YFSETQ. V was trimmed by 8 bases and J by 1 base, leaving 9 bases between them. The CDR3 DNA follows: TGCGCCAGGGCCAGCGGCCAAGAGACCCAGTACTTC. Translation: CARASGQETQYF.

In this sample, this clonotype turned up many times. Here the CDR3 DNA reads TGTGCCATCAGCCTGGACAATCCCCTCACCCGTCTCGGGGCCAACGTCCTGACTTTC. This translates into CAISLDNPLTRLGANVLTF. The chain combines TRBV10-3 with TRBJ2-6; the D gene is possibly TRBD1 (5 bases). The CDR3 sequence is 19 residues long. Germline V gene sequence: CDR1 ENHRY, CDR2 SYGVKD. Trimming removed 6 bases at V and 4 bases at J, with 25 bases between.

This clonotype was picked up many times. In nucleotides, the CDR3 is TGTGCCAGCAGTGGTAGGACAGGGGAAAACATTCAGTACTTC. Its translation is CASSGRTGENIQYF. This rearrangement joins TRBV25-1 to TRBJ2-4, with 9 bases aligning to TRBD1. Germline CDR1 MGHDK, CDR2 SYGVNS. Trimming at V came to 4 bases and at J to 5 bases, leaving 3 bases not matched to a gene. The CDR3 extends over 14 amino acids.

This clonotype was seen repeatedly, ten times or more. The chain combines TRBV7-2 with TRBJ2-7, with a possible D match to TRBD2 (5 bases). V gave up 4 bases and J gave up 3 bases, with 7 bases separating them. This CDR3 has 12 residues. CDR1 SGHTA and CDR2 FQGNSA come from the germline V gene. For the CDR3, the DNA is TGTGCCAGCAGCTCTAGCCACTACGAGCAGTACTTC. Translation: CASSSSHYEQYF.

This clonotype has ten or more counts. The chain combines TRBV7-2 with TRBJ2-3, with TRBD1 identical over 12 bases. This CDR3 has 16 amino acids. J was trimmed by 6 bases and V by 5 bases; bases with no gene match: 9. CDR1 and CDR2 from the germline V gene are SGHTA and FQGNSA. The CDR3 region is CASSPRGTGGRDTQYF. The CDR3 nucleotides are TGTGCCAGCAGCCCTAGGGGGACAGGGGGCCGGGATACGCAGTATTTT.

This clonotype was recorded many times. CDR3 residues: CASSPGVAGGNEQYF. CDR3 DNA sequence: TGTGCCAGCAGCCCTGGGGTAGCGGGAGGAAACGAGCAGTACTTC. The chain carries TRBV9 and TRBJ2-7, with TRBD2 identical over 10 bases. In germline, CDR1 is SGDLS, CDR2 YYNGEE. The CDR3 consists of 15 residues. Unmatched junction bases numbered 9, after V lost 4 bases and J lost 5 bases.